The 5 T cell receptor beta chains below all came from one sample that was sequenced in a study of identical twins. TCRdb passed the 5' RACE reads through MiXCR, listing each CDR3 protein once. Altogether hundreds of thousands of distinct CDR3 sequences are present, around 8.1% being singletons, with the ten largest covering around 1.8%. These data were likewise used in another study, on yellow fever vaccine responses in identical twins.

Sequenced material: memory (CD45RO+) T cells sorted from blood. The receptors stem from a young woman in good health.

A few counts support this clonotype. The V call is TRBV12-5, the J call TRBJ1-2, with 9 bases lining up with TRBD1. The CDR3 extends over 13 amino acids. The germline V gene has CDR1 LGHNT and CDR2 FRNRAP. V shed 7 bases, J shed 4 bases, and the junction held 4 bases outside the gene matches. CDR3 nucleotides: TGTGCTAGTGCCCCGGACAGGGGCTATGGCTACACCTTC. Translation: CASAPDRGYGYTF.

The chain's CDR3 is CASSLERGEQPQHF. As DNA, the CDR3 is TGCGCCAGCAGCTTGGAGCGGGGGGAACAGCCCCAGCATTTT. This chain links TRBV5-1 with TRBJ1-5; D may be TRBD1 (5 bases). The CDR3 spans 14 residues. Germline values: CDR1 SGHRS, CDR2 YFSETQ. With 0 bases removed from V and 7 bases from J, the gap between germline ends came to 11 bases.

This clonotype was counted only a few times. The chain links TRBV2 to TRBJ2-1; 10 nucleotides agree with TRBD2. CDR1 and CDR2 (germline): SNHLY, FYNNEI. The junction had 10 bases not matched to a gene; V was cut back by 5 bases and J by 9 bases. This CDR3 spans 15 amino acids. The CDR3 region has the DNA TGTGCCAGCAGTTATCTAGCGGGGGTCGGTAGTGAGCAGTTCTTC. Translation: CASSYLAGVGSEQFF. Full variable domain (missing parts from reference TRBV2 and TRBJ2-1): EPEVTQTPSHQVTQMGQEVILRCVPISNHLYFYWYRQILGQKVEFLVSFYNNEISEKSEIFDDQFSVERPDGSNFTLKIRSTKLEDSAMYFCASSYLAGVGSEQFFGPGTRLTVL.

This clonotype has a count of ten or more. The chain combines TRBV20-1 with TRBJ1-1; 12 bases are a match to TRBD1. The CDR3 is made up of 14 amino acids. Looked up from germline, CDR1 is DFQATT and CDR2 is SNEGSKA (reference sequence). The junction had 9 bases not matched to a gene; V was cut back by 6 bases and J by 7 bases. For the CDR3, the DNA is TGCAGTGCGGCGGGACAGGGGGCTATCAATGAAGCTTTCTTT. Translated: CSAAGQGAINEAFF.

The chain employs TRBV27 and TRBJ2-1; tentative D call: TRBD1 (6 bases). Deletions cut 2 bases from V and 6 bases from J, with 8 bases between. The V gene's germline CDR1 is MNHEY and CDR2 SMNVEV (reference sequence). CDR3 size: 13 residues. CDR3 loop: CASSLNRVNEQFF. The CDR3 DNA is TGTGCCAGCAGTTTAAACAGGGTCAATGAGCAGTTCTTC.